These 8 T cell receptor beta chains share one sample of origin, sequenced in a study of radiation and T cells in renal cell carcinoma. The protocol was immunoSEQ multiplex PCR, while the TCRdb copy is restricted to in-frame clones and leaves out a portion. The table lists 100,000 to 150,000 clones, 80% to 90% of them singletons. Time point: blood 2 weeks post-SBRT. Treatment given: 15 Gy SBRT to primary tumor, nephrectomy 4 weeks later. The sequencing here drew on blood, taken from a patient whose treatment included radiotherapy and nephrectomy. The receptors shown here come from a woman aged 60-70 years with renal cell carcinoma.

Concerning this clone itself: The same CDR3 is also encoded by other DNA sequences in this sample. V usage is TRBV10-3 and J usage is TRBJ2-3, with a tentative D call TRBD2 (5 bases). Trimming took off 8 bases at V and 1 base at J, with 10 bases between the two ends. CDR1 is ENHRY, CDR2 SYGVKD, per germline. The CDR3 covers 13 residues. The CDR3 DNA is TGTGCCATCTCGGTGGGAGGCACAGATACGCAGTATTTT. Protein sequence: CAISVGGTDTQYF.

As concerns this clone: Other nucleotide sequences from this sample produce the same CDR3. The J gene is TRBJ2-5, the V gene TRBV18; D gene uncertain. V lost 5 bases and J 4 bases, leaving 8 bases between the germline ends. The CDR3 has 12 amino acids. CDR1 KGHSH and CDR2 LQKENI come from the germline V gene. CDR3 DNA sequence: TGTGCCAGCTCAGAGCCGGGAGAGACCCAGTACTTC. It specifies CASSEPGETQYF.

The chain links TRBV6-1 to TRBJ1-1; 8 nucleotides agree with TRBD1. Trimming removed 7 bases from V and 4 bases from J; junction bases left unmatched: 8. Germline values: CDR1 MNHNS, CDR2 SASEGT. The CDR3 totals 14 residues. CDR3 residues: CASKMYRGTTEAFF. The CDR3 DNA is TGTGCCAGCAAAATGTACAGGGGGACCACTGAAGCTTTCTTT.

The rearrangement joins TRBV7-6 to TRBJ1-3; D is unclear. The germline CDR1 and CDR2 sequences are SGHVS and FNYEAQ. CDR3 length: 15 residues. V was shortened by 5 bases and J by 3 bases, with 14 bases between the two germline ends. The CDR3 coding sequence is TGTGCCAGCAGCCCTACAGACATGAGTGGAAACACCATATATTTT. Translating it yields CASSPTDMSGNTIYF.

This clone came up a few times. The chain joins TRBV29-1 to TRBJ1-1; a possible D gene is TRBD1 (5 bases). The CDR3 has 11 amino acids. The germline gives CDR1 SQVTM, CDR2 ANQGSEA. V lost 7 bases, J lost 2 bases, and 8 bases lay in between. The CDR3 loop reads CSGGSNTEAFF. The DNA of the CDR3 is TGCAGCGGGGGGTCTAACACTGAAGCTTTCTTT.

The CDR3 DNA sequence: TGTGCCAGCAGTTTACAGACGGGGGAAAAACTGTTTTTT. Translating it yields CASSLQTGEKLFF. The rearrangement links TRBV27 to TRBJ1-4, with unresolved D. This CDR3 is built from 13 residues. Germline CDR1 is MNHEY and CDR2 is SMNVEV (reference sequence). V lost 2 bases and J lost 8, with 9 bases in between.

This chain links TRBV5-1 with TRBJ2-7; 12 nucleotides line up with TRBD2. CDR3 length equals 16 residues. Losses at the gene ends were 4 bases for V and 2 bases for J; bases not matched to a gene: 7. The germline V gene encodes CDR1 SGHRS and CDR2 YFSETQ. The CDR3 protein is CASSPGLAGLTYEQYF. Written as DNA, the CDR3 is TGCGCCAGCAGCCCGGGACTAGCGGGCCTTACCTACGAGCAGTACTTC.

This chain links TRBV6-5 with TRBJ1-6, with 9 positions matching TRBD1. Germline CDR1 MNHEY, CDR2 SVGAGI. The CDR3 runs to 15 residues. The V and J ends lost 5 bases and 5 bases, in that order; junction bases with no gene match: 4. For the CDR3, the DNA is TGTGCCAGCAGTCTCAGGGACAGGGATAATTCACCCCTCCACTTT. Its protein is CASSLRDRDNSPLHF.